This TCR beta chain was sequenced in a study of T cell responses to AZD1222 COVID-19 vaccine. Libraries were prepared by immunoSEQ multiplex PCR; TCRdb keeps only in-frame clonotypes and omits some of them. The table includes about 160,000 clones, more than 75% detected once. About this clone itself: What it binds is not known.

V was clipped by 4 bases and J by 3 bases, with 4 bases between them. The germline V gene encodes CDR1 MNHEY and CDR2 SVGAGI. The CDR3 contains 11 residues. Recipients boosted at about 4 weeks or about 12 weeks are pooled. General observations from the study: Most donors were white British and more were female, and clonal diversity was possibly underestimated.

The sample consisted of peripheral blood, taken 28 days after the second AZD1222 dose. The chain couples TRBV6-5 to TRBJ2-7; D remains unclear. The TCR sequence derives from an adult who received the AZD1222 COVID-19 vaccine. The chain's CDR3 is CASSFNYEQYF. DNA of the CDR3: TGTGCCAGCAGTTTCAACTACGAGCAGTACTTC.